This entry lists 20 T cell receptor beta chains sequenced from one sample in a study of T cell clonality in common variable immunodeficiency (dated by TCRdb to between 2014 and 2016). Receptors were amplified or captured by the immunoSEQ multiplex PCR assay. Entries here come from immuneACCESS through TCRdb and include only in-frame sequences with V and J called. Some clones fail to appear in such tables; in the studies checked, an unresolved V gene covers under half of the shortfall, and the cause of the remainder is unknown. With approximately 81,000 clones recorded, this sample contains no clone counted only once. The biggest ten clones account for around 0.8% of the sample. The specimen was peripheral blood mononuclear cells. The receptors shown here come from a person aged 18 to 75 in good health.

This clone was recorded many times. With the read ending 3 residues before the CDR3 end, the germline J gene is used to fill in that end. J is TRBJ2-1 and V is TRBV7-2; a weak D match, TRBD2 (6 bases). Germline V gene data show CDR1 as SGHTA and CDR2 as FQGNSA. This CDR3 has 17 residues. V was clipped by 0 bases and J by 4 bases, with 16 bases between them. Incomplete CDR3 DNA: TGTGCCAGCAGCTTAGCGCTAAGCGGAGGGTCTTACAATGAG. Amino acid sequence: CASSLALSGGSYNE. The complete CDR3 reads CASSLALSGGSYNEQFF.

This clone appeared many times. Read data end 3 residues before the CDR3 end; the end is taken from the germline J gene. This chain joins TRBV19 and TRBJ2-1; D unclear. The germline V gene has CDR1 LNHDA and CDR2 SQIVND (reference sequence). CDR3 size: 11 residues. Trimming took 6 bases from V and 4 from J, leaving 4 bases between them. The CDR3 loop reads CASRSYNEQFF. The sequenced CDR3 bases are TGTGCCAGTAGGTCTTACAATGAG.

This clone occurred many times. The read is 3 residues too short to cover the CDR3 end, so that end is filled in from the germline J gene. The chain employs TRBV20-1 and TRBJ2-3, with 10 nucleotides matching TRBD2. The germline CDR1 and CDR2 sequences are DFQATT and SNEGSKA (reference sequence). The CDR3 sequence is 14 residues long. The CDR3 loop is CRTASGRATDTQYF. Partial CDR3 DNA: TGCAGAACCGCGAGCGGGAGGGCCACAGATACG.

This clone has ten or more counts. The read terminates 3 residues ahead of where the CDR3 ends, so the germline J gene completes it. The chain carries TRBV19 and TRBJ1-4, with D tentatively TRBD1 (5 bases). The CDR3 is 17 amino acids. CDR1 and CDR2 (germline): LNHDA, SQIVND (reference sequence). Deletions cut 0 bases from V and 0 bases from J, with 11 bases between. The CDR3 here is CASSIETDLATNEKLFF. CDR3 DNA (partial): TGTGCCAGTAGTATAGAGACAGATTTAGCAACTAATGAAAAA.

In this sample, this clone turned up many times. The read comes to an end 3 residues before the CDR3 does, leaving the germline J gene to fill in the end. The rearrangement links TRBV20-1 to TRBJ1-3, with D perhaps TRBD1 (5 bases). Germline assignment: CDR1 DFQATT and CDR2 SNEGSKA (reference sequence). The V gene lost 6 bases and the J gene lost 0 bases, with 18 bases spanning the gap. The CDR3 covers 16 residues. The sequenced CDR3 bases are TGCAGTGCCGCCTGGGACTCCCACCCCTCTGGAAACACC. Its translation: CSAAWDSHPSGNT. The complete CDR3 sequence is CSAAWDSHPSGNTIYF.

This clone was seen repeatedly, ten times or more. The CDR3 bases that were read are TGCAGTGCTAGAGACCAACTTTGGGGGGCCTACGAG. This encodes CSARDQLWGAYE. The CDR3 in its entirety is CSARDQLWGAYEQYF. This chain connects TRBV20-1 to TRBJ2-7, with TRBD2 as a possible D gene (6 bases). The read comes to an end 3 residues before the CDR3 does, leaving the germline J gene to fill in the end. Germline CDR1 and CDR2: DFQATT and SNEGSKA (reference sequence). Trimming pared 0 bases from V and 2 bases from J, leaving 14 bases between. The CDR3 spans 15 residues.

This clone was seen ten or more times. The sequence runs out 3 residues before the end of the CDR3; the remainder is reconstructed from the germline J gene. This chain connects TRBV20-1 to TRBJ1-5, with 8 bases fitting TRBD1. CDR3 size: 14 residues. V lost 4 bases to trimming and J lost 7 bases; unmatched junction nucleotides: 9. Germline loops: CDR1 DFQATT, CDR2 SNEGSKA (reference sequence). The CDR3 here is CSATQGARVQPQHF. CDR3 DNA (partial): TGCAGTGCTACTCAGGGGGCGCGGGTACAGCCC.

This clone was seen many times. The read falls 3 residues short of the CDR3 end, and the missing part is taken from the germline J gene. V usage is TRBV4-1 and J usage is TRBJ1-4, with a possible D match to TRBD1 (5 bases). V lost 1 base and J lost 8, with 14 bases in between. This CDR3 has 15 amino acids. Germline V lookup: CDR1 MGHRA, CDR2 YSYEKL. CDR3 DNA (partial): TGCGCCAGCAGCCAAGGCCCAGGGAGGGTGGAAAAA. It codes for CASSQGPGRVEK. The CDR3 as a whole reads CASSQGPGRVEKLFF.

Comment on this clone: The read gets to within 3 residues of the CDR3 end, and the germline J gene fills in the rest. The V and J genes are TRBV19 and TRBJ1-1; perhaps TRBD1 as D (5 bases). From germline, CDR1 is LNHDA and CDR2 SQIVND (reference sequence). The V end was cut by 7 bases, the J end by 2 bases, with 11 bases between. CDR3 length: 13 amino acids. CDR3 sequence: CASKGLGNTEAFF. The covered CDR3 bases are TGTGCCAGTAAGGGACTAGGAAACACTGAA.

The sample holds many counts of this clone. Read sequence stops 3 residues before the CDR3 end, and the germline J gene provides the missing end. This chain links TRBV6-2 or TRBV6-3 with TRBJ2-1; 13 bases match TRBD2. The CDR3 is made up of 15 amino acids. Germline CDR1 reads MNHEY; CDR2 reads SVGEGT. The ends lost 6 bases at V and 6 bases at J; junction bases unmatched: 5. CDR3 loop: CASSLGTSGVNEQFF. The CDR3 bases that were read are TGTGCCAGCAGCCTTGGGACTAGCGGGGTCAATGAG.

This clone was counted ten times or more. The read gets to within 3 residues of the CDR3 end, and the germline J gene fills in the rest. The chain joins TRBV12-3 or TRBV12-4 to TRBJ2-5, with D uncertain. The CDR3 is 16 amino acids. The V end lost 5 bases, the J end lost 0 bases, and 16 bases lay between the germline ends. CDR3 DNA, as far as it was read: TGTGCCAGCAGTCCCTGGTTGGTACAGCACCAAGAGACC. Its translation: CASSPWLVQHQET. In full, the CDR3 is CASSPWLVQHQETQYF.

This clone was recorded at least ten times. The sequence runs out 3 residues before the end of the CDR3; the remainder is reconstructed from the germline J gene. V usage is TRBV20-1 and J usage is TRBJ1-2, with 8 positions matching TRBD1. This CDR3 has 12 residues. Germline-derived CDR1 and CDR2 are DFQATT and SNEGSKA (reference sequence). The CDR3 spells CSASRGPEGYTF. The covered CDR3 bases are TGCAGTGCTAGCAGGGGGCCGGAGGGC.

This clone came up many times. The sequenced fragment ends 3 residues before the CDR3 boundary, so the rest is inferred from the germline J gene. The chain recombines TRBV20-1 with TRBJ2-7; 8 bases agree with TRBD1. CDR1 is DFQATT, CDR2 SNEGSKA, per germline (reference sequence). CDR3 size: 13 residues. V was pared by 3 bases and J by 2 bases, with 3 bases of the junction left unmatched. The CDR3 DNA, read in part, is TGCAGTGCTAGGGGACAGGCCCCCTACGAG. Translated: CSARGQAPYE. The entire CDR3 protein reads CSARGQAPYEQYF.

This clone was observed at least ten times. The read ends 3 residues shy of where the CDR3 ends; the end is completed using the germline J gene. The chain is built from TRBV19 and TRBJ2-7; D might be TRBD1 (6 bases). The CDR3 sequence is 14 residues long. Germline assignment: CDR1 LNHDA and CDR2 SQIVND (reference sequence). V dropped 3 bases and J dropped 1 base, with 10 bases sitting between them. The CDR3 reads CASSISGQSYEQYF. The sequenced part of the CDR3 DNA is TGTGCCAGTAGTATTTCAGGACAGTCCTACGAG.

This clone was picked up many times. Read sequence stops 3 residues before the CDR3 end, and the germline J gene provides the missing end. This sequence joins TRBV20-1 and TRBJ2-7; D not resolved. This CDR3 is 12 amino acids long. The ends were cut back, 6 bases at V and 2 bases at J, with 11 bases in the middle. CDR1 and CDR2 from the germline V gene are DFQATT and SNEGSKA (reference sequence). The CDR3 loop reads CSAPTAAYEQYF. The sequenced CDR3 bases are TGCAGTGCGCCCACAGCCGCCTACGAG.

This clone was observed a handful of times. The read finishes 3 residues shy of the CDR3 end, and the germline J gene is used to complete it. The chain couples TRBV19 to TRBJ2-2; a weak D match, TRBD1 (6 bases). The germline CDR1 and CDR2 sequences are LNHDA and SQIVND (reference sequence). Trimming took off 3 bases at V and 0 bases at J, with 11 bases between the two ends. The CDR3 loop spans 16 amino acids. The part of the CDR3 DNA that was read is TGTGCCAGTAGTATCTCTCCAGGGGCGAACACCGGGGAG. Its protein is CASSISPGANTGE. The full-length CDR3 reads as CASSISPGANTGELFF.

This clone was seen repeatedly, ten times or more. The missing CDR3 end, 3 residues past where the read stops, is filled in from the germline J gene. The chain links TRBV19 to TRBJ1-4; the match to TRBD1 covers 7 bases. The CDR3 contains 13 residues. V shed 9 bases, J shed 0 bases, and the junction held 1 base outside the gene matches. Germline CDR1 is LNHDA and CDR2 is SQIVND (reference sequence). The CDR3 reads CASGQATNEKLFF. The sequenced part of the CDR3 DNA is TGTGCCAGCGGACAGGCAACTAATGAAAAA.

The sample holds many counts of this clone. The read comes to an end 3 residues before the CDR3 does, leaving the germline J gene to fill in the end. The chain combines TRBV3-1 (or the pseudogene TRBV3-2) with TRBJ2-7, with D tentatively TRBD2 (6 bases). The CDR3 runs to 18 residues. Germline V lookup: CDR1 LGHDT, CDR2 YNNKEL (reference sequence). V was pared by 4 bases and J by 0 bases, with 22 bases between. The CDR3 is CASSRSRGWQEHSYEQYF. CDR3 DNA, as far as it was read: TGTGCCAGCAGCCGTAGTCGGGGGTGGCAGGAGCACTCCTACGAG.

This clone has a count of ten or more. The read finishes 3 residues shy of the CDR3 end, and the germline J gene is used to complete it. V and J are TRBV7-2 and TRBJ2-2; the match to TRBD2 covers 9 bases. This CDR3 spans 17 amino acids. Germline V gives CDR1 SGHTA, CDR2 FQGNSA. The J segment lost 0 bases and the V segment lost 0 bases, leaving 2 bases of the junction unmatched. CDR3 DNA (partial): TGTGCCAGCAGCTTAGCACTAGCGGGTACGAACACCGGGGAG. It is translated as CASSLALAGTNTGE. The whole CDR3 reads CASSLALAGTNTGELFF.

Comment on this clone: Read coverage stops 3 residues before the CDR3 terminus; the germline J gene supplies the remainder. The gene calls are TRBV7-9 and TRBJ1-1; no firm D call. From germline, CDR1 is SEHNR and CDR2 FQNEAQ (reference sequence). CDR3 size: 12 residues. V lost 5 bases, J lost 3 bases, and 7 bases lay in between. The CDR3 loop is CASSARDTEAFF. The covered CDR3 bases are TGTGCCAGCAGCGCCCGGGACACTGAA. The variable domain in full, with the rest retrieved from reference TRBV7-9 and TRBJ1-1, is DTGVSQNPRHKITKRGQNVTFRCDPISEHNRLYWYRQTLGQGPEFLTYFQNEAQLEKSRLLSDRFSAERPKGSFSTLEIQRTEQGDSAMYLCASSARDTEAFFGQGTRLTVV.